This T cell receptor (beta chain) came from a study of T cell responses to AZD1222 COVID-19 vaccine. The study, taken as a whole, reports: CD4 TCRs linked to vaccination spanned spike, dominating at 160-218 and 743-854. Donors, mostly white British, included more females; clonal diversity was possibly underestimated.

Germline V gene data show CDR1 as SGHTS and CDR2 as YDEGEE. Deletions cut 4 bases from V and 1 base from J, with 11 bases between. This CDR3 comprises 15 residues. Sequencing was performed with immunoSEQ multiplex PCR; in TCRdb, only in-frame clones are kept and a portion is missing. The table shows nearly 110,000 clones, with about 93% occurring only once. With respect to this clone: The antigen remains unidentified.

Sequences were derived from peripheral blood, sampled on day 0 of AZD1222 vaccination. The chain joins TRBV5-8 to TRBJ2-2, with D perhaps matching TRBD2 (6 bases). The sequence came from an adult in good health. The CDR3 region is CASSTGTLNTGELFF. CDR3 bases: TGTGCCAGCAGCACCGGGACTCTGAACACCGGGGAGCTGTTTTTT.